A single sample is the source of the 28 T cell receptor beta chains below, sequenced in a study of shared clonotypes between healthy human individuals. Only in-frame clones appear in the TCRdb table, and some are missing; sequencing was by immunoSEQ multiplex PCR. In the table there are around 1 million clones, around 80% of which are singletons. Sequenced sample: memory CD4+ T cells sorted from blood. As to subset: CD45RA-negative fraction. Receptors were obtained from a man in his late teens or twenties in good health.

The chain links TRBV4-1 to TRBJ1-5; maybe TRBD1 (5 bases). The germline V gene encodes CDR1 MGHRA and CDR2 YSYEKL. The germline V and J ends were trimmed by 2 bases and 6 bases, with 17 bases remaining between them. The CDR3 spans 16 residues. CDR3 protein: CASSQNIERGVQPQHF. Here the CDR3 DNA reads TGCGCCAGCAGCCAAAACATCGAGCGGGGGGTTCAGCCCCAGCATTTT.

The chain carries TRBV7-9 and TRBJ2-1, with D maybe TRBD2 (6 bases). The CDR3 is made up of 15 amino acids. V was pared by 1 base and J by 7 bases, with 14 bases between. CDR1 SEHNR and CDR2 FQNEAQ come from the germline V gene (reference sequence). CDR3 DNA: TGTGCCAGCAGCTTAGGGGCAGGCGGGGAGAATGAGCAGTTCTTC. Amino acid sequence: CASSLGAGGENEQFF.

The chain employs TRBV18 and TRBJ2-3; D not certain. This CDR3 has 15 residues. V dropped 1 base and J dropped 1 base, with 9 bases sitting between them. Germline V lookup: CDR1 KGHSH, CDR2 LQKENI. The CDR3 protein is CASSPQTLGTDTQYF. CDR3 nucleotides: TGTGCCAGCTCACCACAGACCCTGGGCACAGATACGCAGTATTTT. The whole variable domain, filled in from reference TRBV18 and TRBJ2-3, reads NAGVMQNPRHLVRRRGQEARLRCSPMKGHSHVYWYRQLPEEGLKFMVYLQKENIIDESGMPKERFSAEFPKEGPSILRIQQVVRGDSAAYFCASSPQTLGTDTQYFGPGTRLTVL.

CDR3 nucleotide sequence: TGTGCCAGTAGTCCAAACAGGGATGGCTACACCTTC. Protein: CASSPNRDGYTF. The chain links TRBV19 to TRBJ1-2; D may be TRBD1 (6 bases). The CDR3 contains 12 residues. With 5 bases removed from V and 6 bases from J, the gap between germline ends came to 10 bases. Germline V lookup: CDR1 LNHDA, CDR2 SQIVND (reference sequence).

In DNA form, the CDR3 reads TGCGCCAGCAGTGGCATCAACGGGGAGCAGTTCTTC. Amino acid sequence: CASSGINGEQFF. This chain links TRBV10-1 with TRBJ2-1; no clear D. Germline CDR1 and CDR2: WNHNN and SYGVQD (reference sequence). The V gene lost 4 bases and the J gene lost 10 bases, with 11 bases spanning the gap. This CDR3 has 12 amino acids.

The chain uses TRBV7-2 and TRBJ2-7; no firm D call. There are 18 residues in the CDR3. The V gene's germline CDR1 is SGHTA and CDR2 FQGNSA. V shed 0 bases and J shed 7 bases, with 25 bases lying between them. The CDR3 nucleotides are TGTGCCAGCAGCTTAGCCCGATTGAGTAGACAAGCCCCAGGAGAGCAGTACTTC. Protein product: CASSLARLSRQAPGEQYF.

This clone was seen once. The rearrangement joins TRBV5-1 to TRBJ2-2; TRBD1 is a possible D gene (5 bases). Looked up from germline, CDR1 is SGHRS and CDR2 is YFSETQ. The CDR3 is made up of 15 amino acids. The V end was cut by 1 base, the J end by 6 bases, with 13 bases between. CDR3 DNA: TGCGCCAGCAGCTTGTCCCAGGGTATATCCGGGGAGCTGTTTTTT. It codes for CASSLSQGISGELFF. Full variable domain (missing parts from reference TRBV5-1 and TRBJ2-2): KAGVTQTPRYLIKTRGQQVTLSCSPISGHRSVSWYQQTPGQGLQFLFEYFSETQRNKGNFPGRFSGRQFSNSRSEMNVSTLELGDSALYLCASSLSQGISGELFFGEGSRLTVL.

This rearrangement joins TRBV11-2 to TRBJ2-7, with TRBD1 as a possible D gene (5 bases). The CDR3 covers 15 residues. Germline lookup yields CDR1 SGHAT and CDR2 FQNNGV. V lost 4 bases and J lost 3, with 16 bases in between. The CDR3 loop is CASSSYDSGYYEQYF. The CDR3 DNA reads as TGTGCCAGCAGCTCGTATGACAGTGGGTACTACGAGCAGTACTTC.

The chain joins TRBV19 to TRBJ2-5, with TRBD1 identical over 7 bases. This CDR3 is 15 amino acids long. V lost 4 bases to trimming and J lost 2 bases; unmatched junction nucleotides: 7. Germline loops: CDR1 LNHDA, CDR2 SQIVND (reference sequence). The CDR3: CASSKTRDRQETQYF. The CDR3, as DNA: TGTGCCAGTAGTAAAACCCGGGACAGACAAGAGACCCAGTACTTC.

The chain recombines TRBV7-9 with TRBJ2-5; TRBD2 matches at 9 bases. The J call may be wrong; the DNA end is better matched by TRBJ2-7. The CDR3 has 15 residues. Germline V gene data show CDR1 as SEHNR and CDR2 as FQNEAQ (reference sequence). The DNA for the CDR3 is TGTGCCAGCACCGTATCGGGCGGGAGGGGTTACGAGCAGTACTTC. It encodes CASTVSGGRGYEQYF.

The rearrangement joins TRBV28 to TRBJ2-7, with D possibly called TRBD1 or TRBD2 (5 bases each). The germline V gene has CDR1 MDHEN and CDR2 SYDVKM. V was pared by 3 bases and J by 4 bases, with 19 bases between. CDR3 length equals 16 residues. The CDR3 loop is CASSFPGTQGIYEQYF. The DNA for the CDR3 is TGTGCCAGCAGTTTTCCCGGGACCCAGGGCATATACGAGCAGTACTTC.

This clone was detected only a few times. This chain links TRBV19 with TRBJ2-2; a possible D gene is TRBD1 (6 bases). Germline V CDR1 and CDR2: LNHDA, SQIVND (reference sequence). V gave up 9 bases and J gave up 4 bases, with 15 bases separating them. This CDR3 spans 14 amino acids. The CDR3 sequence is CASALQGITGELFF. CDR3 coding DNA: TGTGCCAGCGCTCTACAGGGAATCACCGGGGAGCTGTTTTTT.

CDR3 protein: CTSSQEARRSSYNEQFF. The CDR3 nucleotides are TGCACCAGCAGCCAAGAGGCGAGGAGAAGCTCCTACAATGAGCAGTTCTTC. V usage is TRBV1 and J usage is TRBJ2-1; TRBD2, as called in the table, went unchecked against the DNA. TRBV1 is noted as a pseudogene. This CDR3 comprises 17 residues.

The chain employs TRBV27 and TRBJ2-2; D gene uncertain. V lost 3 bases and J lost 0, with 8 bases in between. CDR3 size: 15 residues. Germline-derived CDR1 and CDR2 are MNHEY and SMNVEV (reference sequence). In DNA, the CDR3 is TGTGCCAGCAGTTTTTGGCCTACGAACACCGGGGAGCTGTTTTTT. This translates into CASSFWPTNTGELFF.

J is TRBJ1-3 and V is TRBV7-2; unclear D gene. Germline assignment: CDR1 SGHTA and CDR2 FQGNSA. This CDR3 spans 12 amino acids. V dropped 8 bases and J dropped 3 bases, with 8 bases sitting between them. CDR3: CASQSFGNTIYF. The CDR3 DNA sequence: TGTGCCAGCCAATCCTTTGGAAACACCATATATTTT.

The CDR3 region has the DNA TGTGCCAGCAGTTCTACAGTTAAAGAGACCCAGTACTTC. Translating gives CASSSTVKETQYF. This chain connects TRBV6-5 to TRBJ2-5; D gene ambiguous. This CDR3 region has 13 residues. The germline V and J ends were trimmed by 4 bases and 3 bases, with 9 bases remaining between them. Germline V gives CDR1 MNHEY, CDR2 SVGAGI.

This chain connects TRBV7-2 to TRBJ2-1; the D gene is possibly TRBD2 (5 bases). V was pared by 1 base and J by 4 bases, with 11 bases between. The CDR3 is 15 amino acids. Germline CDR1 and CDR2: SGHTA and FQGNSA. As DNA, the CDR3 is TGTGCCAGCAGCTTAGGGTCGACGGGGTACAATGAGCAGTTCTTC. Amino acid sequence: CASSLGSTGYNEQFF.

V gene TRBV7-2 combines with J gene TRBJ2-2; no reliable D call. CDR3 length: 15 residues. V was shortened by 3 bases and J by 0 bases, with 8 bases between the two germline ends. Per the germline V gene, CDR1 is SGHTA and CDR2 is FQGNSA. CDR3 sequence reads: CASSLRRTNTGELFF. CDR3 coding DNA: TGTGCCAGCAGCTTGCGCCGGACGAACACCGGGGAGCTGTTTTTT.

The chain recombines TRBV28 with TRBJ1-5, with 7 bases lining up with TRBD1. V gave up 8 bases and J gave up 0 bases; unmatched junction bases: 13. From germline, CDR1 is MDHEN and CDR2 SYDVKM. The CDR3 contains 17 residues. This CDR3 is CASARATGTYSNQPQHF. The DNA for the CDR3 is TGTGCCAGCGCACGGGCGACAGGGACTTATAGCAATCAGCCCCAGCATTTT.

This sequence joins TRBV5-1 and TRBJ1-4; D is unclear. CDR1 SGHRS and CDR2 YFSETQ come from the germline V gene. The CDR3 runs 15 residues. V was pared by 0 bases and J by 3 bases, with 9 bases between. In DNA, the CDR3 is TGCGCCAGCAGCTTGGCCAAGGATTCTAATGAAAAACTGTTTTTT. Its protein is CASSLAKDSNEKLFF.

Comments on this clone: This could be a read error, since a much larger clone is one nucleotide away. This specimen includes other DNA sequences encoding the same CDR3. The J gene is TRBJ2-2, the V gene TRBV7-2, with D uncertain. Germline CDR1 and CDR2: SGHTA and FQGNSA. This CDR3 region has 13 residues. V lost 3 bases and J 2 bases, leaving 4 bases between the germline ends. The CDR3 sequence: CASSFPNTGELFF. CDR3 coding DNA: TGTGCCAGCAGCTTTCCCAACACCGGGGAGCTGTTTTTT.

V usage is TRBV6-1 and J usage is TRBJ1-2; tentatively, D is TRBD1 (6 bases). The CDR3 consists of 15 residues. CDR1 and CDR2 from the germline V gene are MNHNS and SASEGT. The V end was cut by 7 bases, the J end by 7 bases, with 22 bases between. The CDR3 reads CASNGDINRVSGYTF. In DNA, the CDR3 is TGTGCCAGCAACGGGGACATCAACCGGGTGTCTGGCTACACCTTC.

This clone was seen a handful of times. The J gene is TRBJ1-5, the V gene TRBV4-1; D remains unclear. This CDR3 has 14 residues. V shed 3 bases and J shed 11 bases, with 17 bases lying between them. The V gene's germline CDR1 is MGHRA and CDR2 YSYEKL. DNA of the CDR3: TGCGCCAGCAGCCAGACGATTTTGACGGCGGCCCAGCATTTT. Translating it yields CASSQTILTAAQHF.

V usage is TRBV6-1 and J usage is TRBJ2-3, with 8 positions matching TRBD2. The germline CDR1 and CDR2 sequences are MNHNS and SASEGT. The CDR3 is 15 amino acids. V lost 0 bases and J lost 4; bases outside the gene matches: 3. The CDR3: CASSEAAGVSDTQYF. Here the CDR3 DNA reads TGTGCCAGCAGTGAAGCAGCGGGAGTTTCAGATACGCAGTATTTT.

This chain links TRBV7-2 with TRBJ2-7; no definite D call. V gave up 6 bases and J gave up 7 bases, with 10 bases separating them. CDR1 SGHTA and CDR2 FQGNSA come from the germline V gene. The CDR3 is made up of 11 amino acids. The CDR3 reads CASRSGREQYF. CDR3 sequence (DNA): TGTGCCAGCAGGTCGGGCCGGGAGCAGTACTTC.

The V gene is TRBV5-5, the J gene TRBJ2-6; tentatively, D is TRBD1 (5 bases). Germline loops: CDR1 SGHKS, CDR2 YYEKEE (reference sequence). Trimming stripped 5 bases from V and 1 base from J, with 10 bases between. The CDR3 totals 15 residues. The CDR3 sequence is CASSHPGSGANVLTF. The DNA of the CDR3 is TGTGCCAGCAGTCACCCAGGGTCTGGGGCCAACGTCCTGACTTTC.

The rearrangement joins TRBV13 to TRBJ2-3; a weak D match, TRBD2 (5 bases). V lost 4 bases and J 3 bases, leaving 11 bases between the germline ends. The CDR3 is 14 amino acids. Germline CDR1 and CDR2: PRHDT and FYEKMQ (reference sequence). The CDR3 DNA reads TGTGCCAGCAGCTCTCTGAGGGTTACAGATACGCAGTATTTT. It is translated as CASSSLRVTDTQYF.

The chain joins TRBV18 to TRBJ2-6, with 11 nucleotides matching TRBD1. Trimming cost V 3 bases and J 0 bases; bases outside gene matches: 4. Germline CDR1 is KGHSH and CDR2 is LQKENI. The CDR3 runs 18 residues. The CDR3 reads CASSPLGTGGSGANVLTF. CDR3 in DNA: TGTGCCAGCTCACCCCTAGGGACAGGGGGCTCTGGGGCCAACGTCCTGACTTTC. The variable domain in full, with the rest retrieved from reference TRBV18 and TRBJ2-6, is NAGVMQNPRHLVRRRGQEARLRCSPMKGHSHVYWYRQLPEEGLKFMVYLQKENIIDESGMPKERFSAEFPKEGPSILRIQQVVRGDSAAYFCASSPLGTGGSGANVLTFGAGSRLTVL.